Listed here are 18 T cell receptor beta chains from one sample, sequenced in a study of identical twins. MiXCR, applied by TCRdb to the 5' RACE reads, yields one record per CDR3 protein. The profile shows approximately 600,000 distinct CDR3 sequences, 9.6% of them singletons. This sample was shared with a second study, whose subject was yellow fever vaccine responses in identical twins.

Material: PBMCs. These receptors were collected from a woman aged 18-29 years in good health.

The chain combines TRBV9 with TRBJ2-5; 10 nucleotides align to TRBD1. The germline V gene has CDR1 SGDLS and CDR2 YYNGEE. This CDR3 contains 15 residues. J lost 5 bases, V lost 4 bases, and 8 bases had no gene match. The CDR3 DNA is TGTGCCAGCAGCCCTAGGACAGGGGGGATGGAGACCCAGTACTTC. Amino acid sequence: CASSPRTGGMETQYF.

Only a few counts were recorded for this clonotype. This chain joins TRBV7-9 and TRBJ2-7; 7 bases align to TRBD2. The CDR3 has 17 residues. In germline, CDR1 is SEHNR, CDR2 FQNEAQ (reference sequence). V lost 1 base, J lost 2 bases, and 11 bases stayed unmatched. CDR3 DNA sequence: TGTGCCAGCAGCTTAGGATGGCTAGCGGCAGAGGCCTACGAGCAGTACTTC. Protein sequence: CASSLGWLAAEAYEQYF. Variable domain in full (rest from reference TRBV7-9 and TRBJ2-7): DTGVSQNPRHKITKRGQNVTFRCDPISEHNRLYWYRQTLGQGPEFLTYFQNEAQLEKSRLLSDRFSAERPKGSFSTLEIQRTEQGDSAMYLCASSLGWLAAEAYEQYFGPGTRLTVT.

This clonotype was picked up many times. The chain combines TRBV7-2 with TRBJ2-7; 10 bases agree with TRBD2. CDR3 size: 16 residues. The ends lost 3 bases at V and 3 bases at J; junction bases unmatched: 8. Germline CDR1 SGHTA, CDR2 FQGNSA. This CDR3 reads CASSFGSGRASYEQYF. DNA for the CDR3: TGTGCCAGCAGCTTCGGGAGCGGGAGGGCAAGCTACGAGCAGTACTTC.

This clonotype appeared a few times. The V call is TRBV29-1, the J call TRBJ2-4, with a tentative D call TRBD1 (6 bases). There are 11 residues in the CDR3. Germline-derived CDR1 and CDR2 are SQVTM and ANQGSEA. V was shortened by 5 bases and J by 8 bases, with 10 bases between the two germline ends. DNA of the CDR3: TGCAGCGTTCGGAAGGGGGACATTCAGTACTTC. This codes for CSVRKGDIQYF.

This clonotype was seen more than once but under ten times. The chain couples TRBV28 to TRBJ1-1; 7 positions agree with TRBD1. The CDR3 has 17 amino acids. V lost 3 bases, J lost 1 base, and 11 bases stayed unmatched. Germline V lookup: CDR1 MDHEN, CDR2 SYDVKM. CDR3 amino acids: CASSFRSPAGGNTEAFF. The CDR3 DNA is TGTGCCAGCAGTTTCAGATCCCCCGCAGGGGGGAACACTGAAGCTTTCTTT.

This clonotype was recorded many times. This chain joins TRBV20-1 and TRBJ1-2, with D tentatively TRBD1 (6 bases). Germline V gives CDR1 DFQATT, CDR2 SNEGSKA (reference sequence). V lost 6 bases, J lost 0 bases, and 11 bases lay in between. This CDR3 is built from 13 residues. The CDR3 sequence: CSAIQGANYGYTF. Here the CDR3 DNA reads TGCAGTGCAATACAGGGAGCTAACTATGGCTACACCTTC.

The rearrangement joins TRBV28 to TRBJ2-7; 7 nucleotides agree with TRBD2. Germline CDR1 is MDHEN and CDR2 is SYDVKM. CDR3 length equals 15 residues. Germline trimming cut 6 bases from V and 0 bases from J; bases unmatched to any gene: 8. CDR3 in DNA: TGTGCCAGCAGCCCGCCCCGGGAGGCCTCCTACGAGCAGTACTTC. It is translated as CASSPPREASYEQYF.

The chain is built from TRBV5-1 and TRBJ2-7; 10 bases align to TRBD2. The J segment lost 5 bases and the V segment lost 3 bases, leaving 14 bases of the junction unmatched. This CDR3 comprises 17 residues. CDR1 is SGHRS, CDR2 YFSETQ, per germline. The CDR3 spells CASSSGVTSGKFNEQYF. The CDR3 DNA sequence: TGCGCCAGCAGCTCAGGGGTTACTAGCGGGAAGTTTAACGAGCAGTACTTC.

The sample holds a few counts of this clonotype. The chain combines TRBV28 with TRBJ2-7; D is unresolved. Trimming removed 5 bases from V and 4 bases from J, with 9 bases in between. CDR1 is MDHEN, CDR2 SYDVKM, per germline. This CDR3 has 12 residues. Written as DNA, the CDR3 is TGTGCCAGCAGTAGGAATACTTACGAGCAGTACTTC. Translated, it gives CASSRNTYEQYF. Together with reference TRBV28 and TRBJ2-7, the CDR3 gives the full variable domain: DVKVTQSSRYLVKRTGEKVFLECVQDMDHENMFWYRQDPGLGLRLIYFSYDVKMKEKGDIPEGYSVSREKKERFSLILESASTNQTSMYLCASSRNTYEQYFGPGTRLTVT.

V usage is TRBV27 and J usage is TRBJ2-5; D is unresolved. In germline, CDR1 is MNHEY, CDR2 SMNVEV (reference sequence). V shed 5 bases and J shed 5 bases, with 15 bases lying between them. This CDR3 is built from 14 residues. The chain's CDR3 is CASSPNRAWETQYF. The CDR3 bases are TGTGCCAGCAGTCCAAATAGGGCGTGGGAGACCCAGTACTTC.

This clonotype was seen a handful of times. This sequence joins TRBV20-1 and TRBJ1-5; 9 positions match TRBD1. Trimming took 3 bases from V and 0 from J; bases not matched to a gene: 12. Germline CDR1 and CDR2: DFQATT and SNEGSKA (reference sequence). CDR3 size: 18 residues. CDR3 sequence reads: CSARTDRGTSSSNQPQHF. As DNA, the CDR3 is TGCAGTGCTAGGACGGACAGGGGCACCTCCTCTAGCAATCAGCCCCAGCATTTT.

The V call is TRBV12-3 or TRBV12-4, the J call TRBJ2-2; 7 bases match TRBD1. The CDR3 consists of 15 residues. After removal of 5 bases from V and 1 base from J, the junction contained 4 bases not matched to a gene. CDR3 in DNA: TGTGCCAGCAGTAAGGACAGGATGAACACCGGGGAGCTGTTTTTT. It is translated as CASSKDRMNTGELFF.

This clonotype has ten or more counts. The genes are TRBV27 and TRBJ2-1; D tentatively fits TRBD1 or TRBD2 (6 bases each). Germline V gene sequence: CDR1 MNHEY, CDR2 SMNVEV (reference sequence). The CDR3 spans 16 residues. Trimming took 3 bases from V and 2 from J, leaving 14 bases between them. CDR3 sequence reads: CASSFSGGEAYNEQFF. In nucleotides, the CDR3 is TGTGCCAGCAGTTTTTCCGGGGGCGAAGCCTACAATGAGCAGTTCTTC.

This clonotype was seen a few times. This chain uses TRBV20-1 with TRBJ2-7, with a possible D match to TRBD2 (6 bases). This CDR3 has 11 amino acids. Trimming stripped 2 bases from V and 6 bases from J, with 8 bases between. Germline lookup yields CDR1 DFQATT and CDR2 SNEGSKA (reference sequence). The CDR3 DNA follows: TGCAGTGCTAGACCGGGAGCCGAGCAGTACTTC. Encoded protein: CSARPGAEQYF.

This clonotype was seen repeatedly, ten times or more. The chain recombines TRBV21-1 with TRBJ2-7. TRBV21-1 corresponds to a pseudogene. The CDR3 runs to 13 residues. The CDR3 loop reads CASTSGGAYEQYF. The CDR3 coding sequence is TGTGCCAGCACCTCGGGTGGTGCATACGAGCAGTACTTC.

The table lists this clonotype with many counts. This chain connects TRBV24-1 to TRBJ2-1, with D perhaps matching TRBD2 (5 bases). V gave up 9 bases and J gave up 6 bases, with 8 bases separating them. The germline gives CDR1 KGHDR, CDR2 SFDVKD. The CDR3 has 11 amino acids. CDR3 nucleotide sequence: TGTGCCACCTCCCGGGGCAATGAGCAGTTCTTC. Its translation: CATSRGNEQFF.

This clonotype has just a few counts. The chain is built from TRBV4-3 and TRBJ2-3; no reliable D call. CDR1 is LGHNA and CDR2 is YSLEER in the germline V gene. The germline V and J ends were trimmed by 4 bases and 3 bases, with 20 bases remaining between them. The CDR3 is 17 amino acids. CDR3 protein: CASSPTSMLVPTDTQYF. Written as DNA, the CDR3 is TGCGCCAGCAGCCCCACCTCGATGCTTGTCCCGACAGATACGCAGTATTTT.

The sample holds a few counts of this clonotype. The rearrangement uses TRBV7-2 and TRBJ2-5; 7 bases match TRBD2. V dropped 5 bases and J dropped 1; count of bases not matched to a gene: 10. CDR3 length: 16 amino acids. In germline, CDR1 is SGHTA, CDR2 FQGNSA. The CDR3 DNA follows: TGTGCCAGCAGCCTGCATACTAGCGTCCTCCAAGAGACCCAGTACTTC. Translated: CASSLHTSVLQETQYF.